This T cell receptor beta chain came from a study of blood T cell repertoires in COVID-19. The CDR3 extends over 17 amino acids. CDR1 is SGDLS, CDR2 YYNGEE, per germline. V was cut by 0 bases and J by 2 bases, with 17 bases left in between. TCRdb's table, derived via immunoSEQ multiplex PCR, lists solely in-frame clones and lacks some. Seen here are approximately 88,000 clones, roughly 80% observed once, and the top ten hold under 25%. The chain couples TRBV9 to TRBJ1-2; D call uncertain. This TCR was recovered from an elderly woman with acute or convalescent COVID-19. The sequenced sample consisted of peripheral blood. The CDR3 loop is CASSVDLLPTPNYGYTF. DNA for the CDR3: TGTGCCAGCAGCGTAGATCTATTACCCACTCCCAACTATGGCTACACCTTC.